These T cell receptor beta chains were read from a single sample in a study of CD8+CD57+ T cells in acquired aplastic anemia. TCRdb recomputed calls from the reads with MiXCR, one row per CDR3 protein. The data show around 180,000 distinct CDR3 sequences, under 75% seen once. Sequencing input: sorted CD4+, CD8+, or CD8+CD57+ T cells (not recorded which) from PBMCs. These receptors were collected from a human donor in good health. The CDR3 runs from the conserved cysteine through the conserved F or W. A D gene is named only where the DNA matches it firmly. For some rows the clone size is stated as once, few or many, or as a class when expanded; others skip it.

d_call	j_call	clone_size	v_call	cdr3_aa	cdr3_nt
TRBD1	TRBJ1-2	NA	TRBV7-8	CASSFRDRGSHGYTF	TGTGCCAGCAGCTTCCGGGACAGGGGCTCCCATGGCTACACCTTC
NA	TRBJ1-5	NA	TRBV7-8	CASSGNRVIIDQPQHF	TGTGCCAGCAGCGGAAACAGGGTTATCATAGATCAGCCCCAGCATTTT
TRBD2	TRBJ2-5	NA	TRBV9	CASSASSGTGETQYF	TGTGCCAGCAGCGCCTCTAGCGGGACGGGGGAGACCCAGTACTTC
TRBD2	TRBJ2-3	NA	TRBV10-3	CASSLAGGEVDTQYF	TGTGCCAGCAGCTTAGCGGGAGGGGAGGTAGATACGCAGTATTTT
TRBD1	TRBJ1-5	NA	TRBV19	CATQPGQGNQPQHF	TGTGCCACTCAACCAGGACAGGGCAATCAGCCCCAGCATTTT
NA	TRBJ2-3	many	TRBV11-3	CASSLVSTDTQYF	TGTGCCAGCAGCTTAGTAAGCACAGATACGCAGTATTTT
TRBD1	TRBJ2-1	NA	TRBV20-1	CSARGDRDNEQFF	TGCAGTGCTAGAGGGGACAGGGACAATGAGCAGTTCTTC
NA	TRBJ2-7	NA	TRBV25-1	CASEGGGSYEQYF	TGTGCCAGCGAGGGAGGGGGTTCCTACGAGCAGTACTTC
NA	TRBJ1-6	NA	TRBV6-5	CASSDSRDSPLHF	TGTGCCAGCAGTGATTCCAGGGATTCACCCCTCCACTTT
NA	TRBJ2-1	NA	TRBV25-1	CASSERGRNEQFF	TGTGCCAGCAGTGAAAGGGGAAGGAATGAGCAGTTCTTC
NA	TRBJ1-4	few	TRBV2	CASSDRWDGDEKLFF	TGTGCCAGCAGTGATAGATGGGACGGGGATGAAAAACTGTTTTTT
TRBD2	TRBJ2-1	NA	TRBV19	CASSRGGDNNEQFF	TGTGCCAGTAGTAGGGGGGGTGACAACAATGAGCAGTTCTTC
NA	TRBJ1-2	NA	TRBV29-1	CSVELRGGGRYGYTF	TGCAGCGTTGAACTCCGAGGGGGGGGGAGGTATGGCTACACCTTC
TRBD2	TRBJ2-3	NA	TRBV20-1	CSATGLAELQSDTQYF	TGCAGTGCTACCGGACTAGCGGAGCTACAATCAGATACGCAGTATTTT
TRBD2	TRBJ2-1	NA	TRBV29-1	CSVLRAGFSINEQFF	TGCAGCGTTCTCCGAGCGGGGTTTTCAATCAATGAGCAGTTCTTC